The entry below describes one TCR beta chain. Its antigen is unknown. The germline V gene has CDR1 SGHAT and CDR2 FQDESV (reference sequence). V lost 3 bases and J lost 1, with 8 bases in between. The length of the CDR3 is 14 residues. The source of the sample is a study of shared clonotypes between healthy human individuals. Broader study findings: Clonotype sharing among donors, it was expected, would be affected by sequencing depth. Non-shared clonotypes had lower generation probabilities than those shared by all four donors.

Naive CD8 populations comprised CD45RO-negative cells positively selected for CCR7, excluding terminally differentiated effector memory CD45RA+ cells. Profiled with immunoSEQ multiplex PCR; TCRdb holds only in-frame clones, not every one. The sample yields around 600,000 clones, 95% to 98% seen once. The sample taken for sequencing was naive CD8+ T cells sorted from blood. V gene TRBV11-1 combines with J gene TRBJ2-3; perhaps TRBD2 as D (6 bases). This clonotype was sampled from a young man in good health. Here the CDR3 reads CASSLWGGTDTQYF. Written as DNA, the CDR3 is TGTGCCAGCAGCTTGTGGGGGGGCACAGATACGCAGTATTTT. The complete variable domain, with remaining parts taken from reference TRBV11-1 and TRBJ2-3, reads EAEVAQSPRYKITEKSQAVAFWCDPISGHATLYWYRQILGQGPELLVQFQDESVVDDSQLPKDRFSAERLKGVDSTLKIQPAELGDSAMYLCASSLWGGTDTQYFGPGTRLTVL.